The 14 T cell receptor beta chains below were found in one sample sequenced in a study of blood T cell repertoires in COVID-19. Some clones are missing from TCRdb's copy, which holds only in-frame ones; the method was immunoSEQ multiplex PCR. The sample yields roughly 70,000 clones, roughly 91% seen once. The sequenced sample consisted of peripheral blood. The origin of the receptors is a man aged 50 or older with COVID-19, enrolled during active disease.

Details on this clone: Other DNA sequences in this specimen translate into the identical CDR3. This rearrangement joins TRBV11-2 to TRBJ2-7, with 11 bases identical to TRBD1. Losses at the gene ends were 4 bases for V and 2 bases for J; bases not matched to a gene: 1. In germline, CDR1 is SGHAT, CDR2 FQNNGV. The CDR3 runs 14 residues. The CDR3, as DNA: TGTGCCAGCAGCTGGGGACAGGGGGCCTACGAGCAGTACTTC. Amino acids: CASSWGQGAYEQYF.

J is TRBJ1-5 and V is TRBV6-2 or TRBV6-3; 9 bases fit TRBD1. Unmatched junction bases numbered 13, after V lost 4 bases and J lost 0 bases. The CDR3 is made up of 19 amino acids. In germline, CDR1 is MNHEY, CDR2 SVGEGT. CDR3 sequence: CASSWTPGQGLSSNQPQHF. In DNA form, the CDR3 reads TGTGCCAGCAGTTGGACGCCGGGACAGGGTTTATCTAGCAATCAGCCCCAGCATTTT.

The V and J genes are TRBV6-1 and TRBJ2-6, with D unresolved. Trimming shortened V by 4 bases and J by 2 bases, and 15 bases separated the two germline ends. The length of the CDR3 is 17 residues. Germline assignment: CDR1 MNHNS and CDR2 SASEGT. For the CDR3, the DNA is TGTGCCAGCAGTGTAACAGCCACCGTGGCTGGGGCCAACGTCCTGACTTTC. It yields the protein CASSVTATVAGANVLTF.

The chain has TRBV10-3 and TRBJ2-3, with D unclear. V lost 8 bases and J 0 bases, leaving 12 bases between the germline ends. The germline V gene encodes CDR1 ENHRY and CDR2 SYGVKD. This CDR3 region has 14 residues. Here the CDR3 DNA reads TGTGCCATCGGCGGAGCGACTAGCACAGATACGCAGTATTTT. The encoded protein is CAIGGATSTDTQYF.

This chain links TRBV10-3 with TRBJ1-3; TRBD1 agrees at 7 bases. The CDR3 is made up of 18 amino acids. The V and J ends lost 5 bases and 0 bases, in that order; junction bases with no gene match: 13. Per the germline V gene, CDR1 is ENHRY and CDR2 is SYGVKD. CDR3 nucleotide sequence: TGTGCCATCAGTTTGGGACAGTTTTATTCGATCTCTGGAAACACCATATATTTT. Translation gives CAISLGQFYSISGNTIYF.

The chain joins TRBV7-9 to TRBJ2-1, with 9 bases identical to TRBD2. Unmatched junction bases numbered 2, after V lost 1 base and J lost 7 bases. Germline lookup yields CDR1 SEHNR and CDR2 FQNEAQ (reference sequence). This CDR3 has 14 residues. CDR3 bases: TGTGCCAGCAGCTTAGAGCGGGAGGAGAATGAGCAGTTCTTC. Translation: CASSLEREENEQFF. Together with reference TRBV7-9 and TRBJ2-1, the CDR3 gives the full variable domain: DTGVSQNPRHKITKRGQNVTFRCDPISEHNRLYWYRQTLGQGPEFLTYFQNEAQLEKSRLLSDRFSAERPKGSFSTLEIQRTEQGDSAMYLCASSLEREENEQFFGPGTRLTVL.

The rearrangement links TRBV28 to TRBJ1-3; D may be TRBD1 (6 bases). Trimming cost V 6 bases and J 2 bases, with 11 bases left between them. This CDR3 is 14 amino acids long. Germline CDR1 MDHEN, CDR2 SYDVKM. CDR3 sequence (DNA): TGTGCCAGCAGACATACAGGGACTGGAAACACCATATATTTT. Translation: CASRHTGTGNTIYF.

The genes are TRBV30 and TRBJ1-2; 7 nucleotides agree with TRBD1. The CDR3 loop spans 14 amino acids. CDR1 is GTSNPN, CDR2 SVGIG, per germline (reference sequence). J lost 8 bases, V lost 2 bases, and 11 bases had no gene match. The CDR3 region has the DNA TGTGCCTGGAGTAAGGGGACAGAAGGGGGCGGCTACACCTTC. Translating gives CAWSKGTEGGGYTF. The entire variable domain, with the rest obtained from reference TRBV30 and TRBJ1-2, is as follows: SQTIHQWPATLVQPVGSPLSLECTVEGTSNPNLYWYRQAAGRGLQLLFYSVGIGQISSEVPQNLSASRPQDRQFILSSKKLLLSDSGFYLCAWSKGTEGGGYTFGSGTRLTVV.

The CDR3 bases are TGTGCCAGCAGCTTGGGGGCTTCCCCCCAGGTCTTGCCCCAGCATTTT. It encodes CASSLGASPQVLPQHF. The rearrangement uses TRBV5-6 and TRBJ1-5; D uncertain. Trimming stripped 0 bases from V and 9 bases from J, with 19 bases between. CDR1 is SGHDT, CDR2 YYEEEE, per germline. The CDR3 runs 16 residues.

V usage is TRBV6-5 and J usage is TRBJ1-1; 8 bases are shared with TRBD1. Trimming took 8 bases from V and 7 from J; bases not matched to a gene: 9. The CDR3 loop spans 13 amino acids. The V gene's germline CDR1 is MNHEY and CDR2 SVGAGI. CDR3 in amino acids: CASSVGQGFEAFF. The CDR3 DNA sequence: TGTGCCAGCTCCGTTGGACAGGGCTTTGAAGCTTTCTTT.

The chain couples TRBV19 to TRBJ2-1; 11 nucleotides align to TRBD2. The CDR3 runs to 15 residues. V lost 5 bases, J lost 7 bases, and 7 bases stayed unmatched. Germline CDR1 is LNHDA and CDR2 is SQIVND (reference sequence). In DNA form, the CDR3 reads TGTGCCAGTAGTCAACTAGCGGGAGTTGAAAATGAGCAGTTCTTC. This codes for CASSQLAGVENEQFF.

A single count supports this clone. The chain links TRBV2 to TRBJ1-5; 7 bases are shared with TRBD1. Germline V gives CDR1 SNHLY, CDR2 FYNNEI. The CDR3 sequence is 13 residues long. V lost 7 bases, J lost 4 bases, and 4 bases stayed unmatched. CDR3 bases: TGTGCCAGCAAGGGACAGATAAATCAGCCCCAGCATTTT. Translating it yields CASKGQINQPQHF.

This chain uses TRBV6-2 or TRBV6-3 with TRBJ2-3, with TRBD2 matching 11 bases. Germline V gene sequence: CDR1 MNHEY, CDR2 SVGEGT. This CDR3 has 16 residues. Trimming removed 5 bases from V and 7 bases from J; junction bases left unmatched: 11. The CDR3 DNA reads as TGTGCCAGCAGTCCCTATCTAGCGGGAGGACGGTATACGCAGTATTTT. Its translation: CASSPYLAGGRYTQYF.

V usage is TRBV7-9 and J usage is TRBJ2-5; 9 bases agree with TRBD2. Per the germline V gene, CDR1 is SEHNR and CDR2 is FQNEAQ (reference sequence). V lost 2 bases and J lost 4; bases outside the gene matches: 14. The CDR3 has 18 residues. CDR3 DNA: TGTGCCAGCAGCTTACAAGGGACTGCGGGAGGGCCAGGAGAGACCCAGTACTTC. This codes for CASSLQGTAGGPGETQYF.